Following are 24 T cell receptor beta chains from one sample sequenced in a study of vaccination effects on CD4 cells after COVID-19. TCRdb keeps only in-frame clones here, not all; method: immunoSEQ multiplex PCR. The sample yields about 40,000 clones, around two thirds seen once. CD4+ T cell isolation took place after approximately 11 days of culture. Of the BNT162b2 and mRNA-1273 vaccines, participants received two doses of one or the other. These receptors lack a known antigen. The specimen was CD4+ T cells from PBMCs cultured without peptide, collected after COVID-19 vaccination. Receptors were obtained from a human donor who received a COVID-19 vaccine.

The rearrangement uses TRBV19 and TRBJ2-3; TRBD2 is a possible D gene (6 bases). The germline V gene encodes CDR1 LNHDA and CDR2 SQIVND (reference sequence). The V and J ends lost 4 bases and 2 bases respectively, with 10 bases between them. The CDR3 spans 14 residues. Written as DNA, the CDR3 is TGTGCCAGTAGTACGGACTACCCCACAGATACGCAGTATTTT. Protein sequence: CASSTDYPTDTQYF.

The J gene is TRBJ1-3, the V gene TRBV19; 10 nucleotides line up with TRBD1. CDR1 is LNHDA and CDR2 is SQIVND in the germline V gene (reference sequence). The CDR3 consists of 19 residues. After removal of 6 bases from V and 0 bases from J, the junction contained 14 bases not matched to a gene. Here the CDR3 reads CASRSLDRGRAYSGNTIYF. The CDR3 coding sequence is TGTGCCAGTAGGTCCCTCGACAGGGGGCGAGCCTACTCTGGAAACACCATATATTTT.

This rearrangement joins TRBV5-6 to TRBJ2-3; no reliable D call. The CDR3 has 15 residues. Between the trimmed V and J ends, which lost 0 bases and 0 bases, there was a span of 8 bases. CDR1 SGHDT and CDR2 YYEEEE come from the germline V gene. The CDR3 protein is CASSLGLTSTDTQYF. The CDR3 DNA sequence: TGTGCCAGCAGCTTGGGTCTTACTAGCACAGATACGCAGTATTTT.

The rearrangement uses TRBV10-1 and TRBJ2-1; TRBD1 agrees at 9 bases. V was clipped by 0 bases and J by 3 bases; unmatched bases: 3. The CDR3 loop spans 16 amino acids. Germline CDR1 reads WNHNN; CDR2 reads SYGVQD (reference sequence). CDR3 nucleotide sequence: TGCGCCAGCAGTGAGTCGATGGGACAGGGCTACAATGAGCAGTTCTTC. This translates into CASSESMGQGYNEQFF.

The chain has TRBV9 and TRBJ2-6; D is possibly TRBD1 or TRBD2 (5 bases each). Germline CDR1 reads SGDLS; CDR2 reads YYNGEE. This CDR3 region has 18 residues. Trimming stripped 0 bases from V and 0 bases from J, with 13 bases between. The CDR3 bases are TGTGCCAGCAGCGTAGATGCGTGGGGGACCTCTGGGGCCAACGTCCTGACTTTC. This translates into CASSVDAWGTSGANVLTF.

The chain uses TRBV4-1 and TRBJ2-5; D possibly corresponds to TRBD1 (6 bases). Germline V gene lookup returns CDR1 MGHRA and CDR2 YSYEKL. Trimming cost V 0 bases and J 1 base, with 9 bases left between them. The CDR3 is made up of 15 amino acids. In DNA, the CDR3 is TGCGCCAGCAGCCAAGAAGGGGGATTCCAAGAGACCCAGTACTTC. Protein: CASSQEGGFQETQYF.

This clone has a handful of counts. V is TRBV19 and J is TRBJ2-1; D is ambiguous. The length of the CDR3 is 12 residues. The V end was cut by 4 bases, the J end by 9 bases, with 10 bases between. Germline V gene data show CDR1 as LNHDA and CDR2 as SQIVND (reference sequence). This CDR3 reads CASSSLGGEQFF. Written as DNA, the CDR3 is TGTGCCAGTAGTAGTCTGGGCGGTGAGCAGTTCTTC. Variable domain in full (rest from reference TRBV19 and TRBJ2-1): DGGITQSPKYLFRKEGQNVTLSCEQNLNHDAMYWYRQDPGQGLRLIYYSQIVNDFQKGDIAEGYSVSREKKESFPLTVTSAQKNPTAFYLCASSSLGGEQFFGPGTRLTVL.

The chain carries TRBV5-6 and TRBJ1-2; a weak D match, TRBD1 (6 bases). V shed 6 bases and J shed 0 bases, with 12 bases lying between them. The CDR3 sequence is 14 residues long. Germline loops: CDR1 SGHDT, CDR2 YYEEEE. In DNA, the CDR3 is TGTGCCAGCAAAACAGGGCTAGCTAACTATGGCTACACCTTC. It specifies CASKTGLANYGYTF.

A few counts support this clone. The chain uses TRBV5-1 and TRBJ2-2; TRBD2 aligns across 11 bases. This CDR3 comprises 17 residues. CDR1 is SGHRS, CDR2 YFSETQ, per germline. J was trimmed by 4 bases and V by 1 base; bases with no gene match: 6. DNA of the CDR3: TGCGCCAGCAGCTTGTTCACTAGCGGGAGTTTCACCGGGGAGCTGTTTTTT. Amino acids: CASSLFTSGSFTGELFF.

This clone was observed a handful of times. The chain recombines TRBV29-1 with TRBJ2-3; D is tentatively TRBD1 or TRBD2 (6 bases each). The V and J ends lost 7 bases and 2 bases respectively, with 16 bases between them. The CDR3 sequence is 14 residues long. The germline gives CDR1 SQVTM, CDR2 ANQGSEA. CDR3 coding DNA: TGCAGCGCTGACGGAGGGGGTTTCACAGATACGCAGTATTTT. This translates into CSADGGGFTDTQYF.

The V and J genes are TRBV5-1 and TRBJ2-1, with D perhaps matching TRBD1 (6 bases). The length of the CDR3 is 18 residues. CDR1 and CDR2 (germline): SGHRS, YFSETQ. V lost 3 bases and J 1 base, leaving 20 bases between the germline ends. This CDR3 is CASSSRKGDGRSYNEQFF. The CDR3 bases are TGCGCCAGCAGCTCCCGGAAGGGGGACGGACGTTCCTACAATGAGCAGTTCTTC.

In this sample, this clone turned up once. V and J are TRBV4-1 and TRBJ2-4; TRBD2 matches 8 bases. There are 14 residues in the CDR3. V gave up 5 bases and J gave up 8 bases; unmatched junction bases: 8. Germline V gene lookup returns CDR1 MGHRA and CDR2 YSYEKL. The CDR3 reads CASSAAGGQYIQYF. The CDR3 DNA sequence: TGCGCCAGCAGCGCCGCGGGGGGCCAGTACATTCAGTACTTC.

This clone was counted only a few times. V and J are TRBV19 and TRBJ2-2; no clear D gene. V was pared by 6 bases and J by 0 bases, with 11 bases between. The CDR3 consists of 15 residues. Germline V gene lookup returns CDR1 LNHDA and CDR2 SQIVND (reference sequence). The CDR3 region has the DNA TGTGCCAGTAGGGGAAGTGCCGCGAACACCGGGGAGCTGTTTTTT. Translating it yields CASRGSAANTGELFF.

The chain joins TRBV5-1 to TRBJ2-5; unclear D gene. In germline, CDR1 is SGHRS, CDR2 YFSETQ. This CDR3 is 11 amino acids long. Trimming pared 3 bases from V and 1 base from J, leaving 1 base between. CDR3 in amino acids: CASSSQETQYF. The CDR3 nucleotides read TGCGCCAGCAGCTCCCAAGAGACCCAGTACTTC.

The chain recombines TRBV6-4 with TRBJ2-3; D is possibly TRBD1 or TRBD2 (5 bases each). From germline, CDR1 is MRHNA and CDR2 SNTAGT. The CDR3 covers 15 residues. Trimming cost V 1 base and J 5 bases, with 13 bases left between them. CDR3 nucleotide sequence: TGTGCCAGCAGTGACTGGGTTGGGGGTGAAGATACGCAGTATTTT. This gives the protein CASSDWVGGEDTQYF.

As for this clone: At one of its ends the junction is not consistent with the germline gene, which may arise from a read error. The rearrangement links TRBV6-1 to TRBJ1-2, with D uncertain. Germline CDR1 is MNHNS and CDR2 is SASEGT. This CDR3 is built from 13 residues. The CDR3 coding sequence is TGTGCCAGCAGTGAAAATGCATTATCCCGGGCACCTTTC. Protein sequence: CASSENALSRAPF.

There are a few counts of this clone. This chain connects TRBV30 to TRBJ1-2; TRBD1 matches 8 bases. This CDR3 region has 13 residues. Trimming cost V 2 bases and J 4 bases; bases outside gene matches: 3. Germline values: CDR1 GTSNPN, CDR2 SVGIG (reference sequence). This CDR3 is CAWSPGQVYGYTF. In DNA, the CDR3 is TGTGCCTGGAGTCCGGGACAGGTCTATGGCTACACCTTC. The whole variable domain, filled in from reference TRBV30 and TRBJ1-2, reads SQTIHQWPATLVQPVGSPLSLECTVEGTSNPNLYWYRQAAGRGLQLLFYSVGIGQISSEVPQNLSASRPQDRQFILSSKKLLLSDSGFYLCAWSPGQVYGYTFGSGTRLTVV.

The rearrangement uses TRBV18 and TRBJ2-5; D uncertain. The CDR3 is made up of 11 amino acids. The V end was cut by 3 bases, the J end by 5 bases, with 4 bases between. Per germline, CDR1 KGHSH and CDR2 LQKENI. The CDR3 nucleotides read TGTGCCAGCTCACCTAAGGAGACCCAGTACTTC. Protein sequence: CASSPKETQYF.

This clone has more than one count but fewer than ten. The sample carries other DNA sequences with the same CDR3. The chain employs TRBV3-1 (or the pseudogene TRBV3-2) and TRBJ1-6; D might be TRBD1 (5 bases). CDR3 size: 14 residues. Trimming stripped 1 base from V and 9 bases from J, with 10 bases between. Germline V gives CDR1 LGHDT, CDR2 YNNKEL (reference sequence). CDR3 coding DNA: TGTGCCAGCAGCCAAGTGCAGGGTACTTCACCCCTCCACTTT. Its protein is CASSQVQGTSPLHF.

The chain links TRBV18 to TRBJ2-5, with 8 positions matching TRBD1. Germline-derived CDR1 and CDR2 are KGHSH and LQKENI. The CDR3 has 13 amino acids. V was pared by 3 bases and J by 7 bases, with 4 bases of the junction left unmatched. The CDR3 region has the DNA TGTGCCAGCTCACCGGGACAGGAAGGGACCCAGTACTTC. Protein sequence: CASSPGQEGTQYF.

The sample holds one count of this clone. This chain joins TRBV5-4 and TRBJ1-3, with 9 bases matching TRBD1. This CDR3 comprises 15 residues. CDR1 is SGHNT and CDR2 is YYREEE in the germline V gene (reference sequence). V gave up 5 bases and J gave up 4 bases; unmatched junction bases: 7. Written as DNA, the CDR3 is TGTGCCAGCAGAACGGACAGGGGTGCAGGAAACACCATATATTTT. Translation gives CASRTDRGAGNTIYF.

This clone turned up a few times. CDR3 in DNA: TGTGCCAGCAGCTTAGGCCATGGGTCCTACAATGAGCAGTTCTTC. Translating gives CASSLGHGSYNEQFF. The rearrangement joins TRBV11-2 to TRBJ2-1; D unresolved. Trimming cost V 1 base and J 1 base, with 8 bases left between them. Germline CDR1 and CDR2: SGHAT and FQNNGV. This CDR3 is built from 15 residues.

The chain has TRBV20-1 and TRBJ2-1; no firm D call. CDR3 length equals 11 residues. CDR1 and CDR2 (germline): DFQATT, SNEGSKA (reference sequence). V dropped 3 bases and J dropped 9 bases, with 9 bases sitting between them. CDR3 protein: CSASFVGEQFF. As DNA, the CDR3 is TGCAGTGCTAGTTTTGTTGGTGAGCAGTTCTTC.

The CDR3 here is CASRPPGQAYEQYF. The DNA of the CDR3 is TGTGCCAGTAGGCCCCCGGGACAGGCCTACGAGCAGTACTTC. The V gene is TRBV19, the J gene TRBJ2-7; 8 bases map to TRBD1. With V trimmed by 6 bases and J by 2 bases, 6 bases remained unmatched. The length of the CDR3 is 14 residues. Germline CDR1 reads LNHDA; CDR2 reads SQIVND (reference sequence).